Below are 8 T cell receptor beta chains sequenced from a single sample in a study of identical twins. MiXCR, run by TCRdb on the 5' RACE reads, gives a single entry per CDR3 protein. Here the sample spans some 630,000 distinct CDR3 sequences, around 7.5% being singletons. These data also featured in a second study, about yellow fever vaccine responses in identical twins.

Input material: PBMCs. The receptors here all came from a woman between 18 and 29 years old in good health.

This clonotype was seen many times. J is TRBJ2-7 and V is TRBV21-1. TRBV21-1 is designated a pseudogene. CDR3 size: 11 residues. The CDR3 coding sequence is TGTGCCAGCAGCAAACTCTACGAGCAGTACTTC. This encodes CASSKLYEQYF.

This clonotype has more than one count but fewer than ten. V gene TRBV6-2 or TRBV6-3 combines with J gene TRBJ2-7, with TRBD1 identical over 11 bases. CDR1 is MNHEY, CDR2 SVGEGT, per germline. This CDR3 comprises 16 residues. V lost 2 bases to trimming and J lost 6 bases; unmatched junction nucleotides: 9. The chain's CDR3 is CASSYQPGQGAIEQYF. For the CDR3, the DNA is TGTGCCAGCAGTTACCAACCTGGACAGGGGGCGATCGAGCAGTACTTC.

This clonotype appeared many times. The V gene is TRBV3-1, the J gene TRBJ2-3, with 7 bases that match TRBD1. Germline V gene sequence: CDR1 LGHDT, CDR2 YNNKEL (reference sequence). The CDR3 runs 14 residues. Trimming removed 4 bases from V and 3 bases from J; junction bases left unmatched: 4. CDR3 in DNA: TGTGCCAGCAGCCGACGACAGGGAACAGATACGCAGTATTTT. It codes for CASSRRQGTDTQYF.

The sample holds a few counts of this clonotype. V and J are TRBV20-1 and TRBJ2-7; 8 positions agree with TRBD1. Germline CDR1 is DFQATT and CDR2 is SNEGSKA (reference sequence). This CDR3 has 16 residues. V dropped 3 bases and J dropped 0; count of bases not matched to a gene: 10. Written as DNA, the CDR3 is TGCAGTGCTAGCCCGGGGACAGGCTTAAGCTCCTACGAGCAGTACGTC. Translating it yields CSASPGTGLSSYEQYV.

This clonotype was picked up a small number of times. The chain recombines TRBV14 with TRBJ2-7; a possible D gene is TRBD1 (5 bases). Trimming removed 3 bases at V and 6 bases at J, with 12 bases between. The germline gives CDR1 SGHDN, CDR2 FVKESK. The CDR3 covers 13 residues. The CDR3 loop reads CASSHSSGSEQYF. CDR3 nucleotides: TGTGCCAGCAGCCACTCATCAGGGTCCGAGCAGTACTTC.

The chain joins TRBV12-3 or TRBV12-4 to TRBJ2-7; D is undetermined. Trimming cost V 6 bases and J 6 bases, with 12 bases left between them. The CDR3 contains 12 residues. The CDR3 protein is CASSRTPSEQYV. The CDR3 DNA reads as TGTGCCAGCAGCCGAACTCCGAGCGAGCAGTACGTC.

This clonotype was counted a few times. The chain carries TRBV5-1 and TRBJ2-5, with D perhaps TRBD1 (6 bases). Germline V gene sequence: CDR1 SGHRS, CDR2 YFSETQ. V was trimmed by 0 bases and J by 1 base, leaving 16 bases between them. This CDR3 has 17 amino acids. CDR3: CASSLGHGTPIQETQYF. CDR3 DNA sequence: TGCGCCAGCAGCTTGGGCCATGGGACACCAATCCAAGAGACCCAGTACTTC.

This clonotype was found many times. The gene calls are TRBV27 and TRBJ2-1; 13 positions agree with TRBD2. The V gene's germline CDR1 is MNHEY and CDR2 SMNVEV (reference sequence). V dropped 6 bases and J dropped 0; count of bases not matched to a gene: 2. The CDR3 is made up of 16 amino acids. The CDR3 bases are TGTGCCAGCAGACGGACTAGCGGGAGCTCCTACAATGAGCAGTTCTTC. Residues: CASRRTSGSSYNEQFF.